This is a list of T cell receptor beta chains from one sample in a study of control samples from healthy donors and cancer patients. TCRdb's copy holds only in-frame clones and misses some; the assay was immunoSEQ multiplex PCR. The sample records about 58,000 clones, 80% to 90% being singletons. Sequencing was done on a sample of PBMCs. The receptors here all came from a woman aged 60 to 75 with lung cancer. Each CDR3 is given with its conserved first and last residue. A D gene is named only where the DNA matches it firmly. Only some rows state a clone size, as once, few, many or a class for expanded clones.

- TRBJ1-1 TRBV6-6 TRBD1 TGTGCCAGCAGTCTCAGGGGGAGCGGCGCTGAAGCTTTCTTT CASSLRGSGAEAFF
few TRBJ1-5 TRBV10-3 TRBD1 TGTGCCATCAGTGAGGACAGGGATCAGCCCCAGCATTTT CAISEDRDQPQHF
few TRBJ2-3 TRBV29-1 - TGCAGCGTTGAGTTGAGGGTTGGACAGAGCACAGATACGCAGTATTTT CSVELRVGQSTDTQYF
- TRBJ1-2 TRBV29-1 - TGCAGCGTTGAAGATTCCCGGTCGGCCCGGGGGCTCCATGGCTACACCTTC CSVEDSRSARGLHGYTF
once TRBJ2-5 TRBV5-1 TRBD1 TGCGCCAGCAGCGTAACAGGGGGCTGGGAGGAGACCCAGTACTTC CASSVTGGWEETQYF
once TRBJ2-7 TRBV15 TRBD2 TGTGCCACCAGCAGGGTCTTGATAGCGGGAGGGCCTTACGAGCAGTACTTC CATSRVLIAGGPYEQYF
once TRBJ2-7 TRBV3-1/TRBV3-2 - TGTGCCAGCAGCCAAGCAGGCGAGGGTGGCGAGCAGTACTTC CASSQAGEGGEQYF
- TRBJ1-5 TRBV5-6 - TGTGCCAGCAGCTTCCGGGGAGTCGGCAATCAGCCCCAGCATTTT CASSFRGVGNQPQHF
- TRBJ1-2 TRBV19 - TGTGCCAGTAGTCCAACCGACAGGATCTATGGCTACACCTTC CASSPTDRIYGYTF
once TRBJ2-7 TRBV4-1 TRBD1 TGCGCCAGCAGCCAAGAATTCGGGACAGCCTCCTACGAGCAGTACTTC CASSQEFGTASYEQYF
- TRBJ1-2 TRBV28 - TGTGCCAGCAGTTCAGACCTTAACTATGGCTACACCTTC CASSSDLNYGYTF
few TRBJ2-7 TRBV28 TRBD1 TGTGCCAGCAGTTTAGGGGACAGGGCAGACGAGCAGTACTTC CASSLGDRADEQYF
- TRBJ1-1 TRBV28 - TGTGCCAGCAGTTTTCGTACCCTTCACCCGAACACTGAAGCTTTCTTT CASSFRTLHPNTEAFF
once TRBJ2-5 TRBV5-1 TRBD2 TGCGCCAGCAGCTCCGGGACTAGCGGGATCGGGCGAGAGACCCAGTACTTC CASSSGTSGIGRETQYF
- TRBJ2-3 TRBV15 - TGTGCCACCAGCAGAGGACAGGCCGCTAGCACAGATACGCAGTATTTT CATSRGQAASTDTQYF
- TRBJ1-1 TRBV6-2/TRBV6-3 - TGTGCCAGCAGTTACTCGACCTTACCCAGTGAAGCTTTCTTT CASSYSTLPSEAFF
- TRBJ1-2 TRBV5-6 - TGTGCCAGCAGCTTGATGGGGTTGGGCTATGGCTACACCTTC CASSLMGLGYGYTF
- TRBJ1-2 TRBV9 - TGTGCCAGCAGCCCCAGCCTGCTGGGAGGGGGAACTGACTATGGCTACACCTTC CASSPSLLGGGTDYGYTF
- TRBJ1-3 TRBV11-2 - TGTGCCAGCAGCCCTCAGGGGTTTGCTGGAAACACCATATATTTT CASSPQGFAGNTIYF
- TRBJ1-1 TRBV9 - TGTGCCAGCAGCGTAGCTTGGAACACTGAAGCTTTCTTT CASSVAWNTEAFF
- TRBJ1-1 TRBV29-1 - TGCAGCGTTGGAAGCGGCGGGTGGACTGAAGCTTTCTTT CSVGSGGWTEAFF
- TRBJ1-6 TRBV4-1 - TGCGCCAGCAGAGCACGGGACCGCGAATATTCACCCCTCCACTTT CASRARDREYSPLHF
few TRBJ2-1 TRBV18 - TGTGCCAGCTCCTACGGGCTAGTCGGGTACAATGAGCAGTTCTTC CASSYGLVGYNEQFF
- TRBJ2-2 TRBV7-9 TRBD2 TGTGCCAGCAGCTTAAGGCTAGCGGGGAGAACGAACACCGGGGAGCTGTTTTTT CASSLRLAGRTNTGELFF
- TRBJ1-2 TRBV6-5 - TGTGCCAGCAGTAACATTCTAGACATTAACTATGGCTACACCTTC CASSNILDINYGYTF
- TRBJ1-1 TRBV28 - TGTGCCAGCAGCAGAAACACTGAAGCTTTCTTT CASSRNTEAFF
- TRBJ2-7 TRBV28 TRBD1 TGTGCCAGCAGTACCTGGGACAGGGAATGGTACGAGCAGTACTTC CASSTWDREWYEQYF
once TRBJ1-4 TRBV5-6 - TGTGCCAGCAGCTACTGGGGGTACGAAAAACTGTTTTTT CASSYWGYEKLFF
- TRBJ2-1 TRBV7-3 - TGTGCCAGCGCGACTGGGGGAAACAATGAGCAGTTCTTC CASATGGNNEQFF
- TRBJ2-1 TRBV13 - TGTGCCAGCAGCTTAGTAGGTTACAATGAGCAGTTCTTC CASSLVGYNEQFF
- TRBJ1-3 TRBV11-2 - TGTGCCAGCAGCTTAGAATCCGTGAGCTCTGGAAACACCATATATTTT CASSLESVSSGNTIYF
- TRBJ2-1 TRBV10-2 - TGCGCCAGCAGGCTACCAGGCAATGAGCAGTTCTTC CASRLPGNEQFF
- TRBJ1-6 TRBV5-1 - TGCGCCAGCAGCTTGGACTATAATTCACCCCTCCACTTT CASSLDYNSPLHF
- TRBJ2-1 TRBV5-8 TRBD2 TGTGCCAGCAGCCGTGGGGGACTAGCGGGGCTCGGTGAGCAGTTCTTC CASSRGGLAGLGEQFF
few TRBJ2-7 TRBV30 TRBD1 TGTGCCTCTTCCCAGGGGGCGAAATACGAGCAGTACTTC CASSQGAKYEQYF
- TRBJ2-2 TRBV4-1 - TGCGCCAGCAGCCAAGATGGAGGACAACCGAACACCGGGGAGCTGTTTTTT CASSQDGGQPNTGELFF
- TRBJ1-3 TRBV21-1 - TGTGCCAGCAGCAGCGAAAACAGGGGAAAGATCGCTGGAAACACCATATATTTT CASSSENRGKIAGNTIYF
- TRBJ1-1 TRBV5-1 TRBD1 TGCGCCAGCAGCTTGGTTTACAGGGGGCTTTCGACTGAAGCTTTCTTT CASSLVYRGLSTEAFF